Each of the 22 T cell receptor beta chains below was sequenced from the same sample in a study of cytomegalovirus exposure and HLA in healthy donors. Researchers ran the PCR with 60 Vbeta and 13 Jbeta primers. The protocol was immunoSEQ multiplex PCR, while the TCRdb copy is restricted to in-frame clones and leaves out a portion. The sample holds over 90,000 clones, around two thirds seen once. Sequencing was done on a sample of PBMCs. All receptors derive from a woman between 50 and 59 years old in good health and CMV-seronegative.

The chain has TRBV11-2 and TRBJ2-3, with a tentative D call TRBD2 (5 bases). V lost 2 bases and J lost 2, with 8 bases in between. The germline gives CDR1 SGHAT, CDR2 FQNNGV. CDR3 size: 14 residues. CDR3 amino acids: CASSLQEATDTQYF. CDR3 nucleotide sequence: TGTGCCAGCAGCTTACAGGAGGCCACAGATACGCAGTATTTT. Full variable domain (missing parts from reference TRBV11-2 and TRBJ2-3): EAGVAQSPRYKIIEKRQSVAFWCNPISGHATLYWYQQILGQGPKLLIQFQNNGVVDDSQLPKDRFSAERLKGVDSTLKIQPAKLEDSAVYLCASSLQEATDTQYFGPGTRLTVL.

The chain employs TRBV15 and TRBJ1-1; D gene unclear. V was shortened by 1 base and J by 2 bases, with 8 bases between the two germline ends. The CDR3 runs 14 residues. Looked up from germline, CDR1 is LNHNV and CDR2 is YYDKDF (reference sequence). This chain's CDR3 is CATSRVIANTEAFF. DNA for the CDR3: TGTGCCACCAGCAGAGTCATAGCTAACACTGAAGCTTTCTTT.

This sequence joins TRBV11-3 and TRBJ2-6, with D possibly matching TRBD2 (5 bases). CDR1 and CDR2 (germline): SGHNT, YENEEA. This CDR3 has 16 residues. V was cut by 1 base and J by 0 bases, with 7 bases left in between. The CDR3 protein is CASSLGGRSGANVLTF. DNA of the CDR3: TGTGCCAGCAGCTTAGGAGGGCGCTCTGGGGCCAACGTCCTGACTTTC.

This clone has more than one count but fewer than ten. CDR3 bases: TGTGCCAGCAGCCTTAGCGGGACGGCTTACGAGCAGTACTTC. This sequence encodes CASSLSGTAYEQYF. The genes are TRBV7-9 and TRBJ2-7; 8 positions agree with TRBD2. V shed 5 bases and J 4 bases; nucleotides not matched to a gene: 7. The CDR3 is 14 residues long. Germline lookup yields CDR1 SEHNR and CDR2 FQNEAQ (reference sequence).

This chain joins TRBV4-2 and TRBJ2-3, with D unclear. CDR1 LGHNA and CDR2 YNFKEQ come from the germline V gene. V lost 0 bases and J 4 bases, leaving 11 bases between the germline ends. This CDR3 spans 15 amino acids. The chain's CDR3 is CASSQEMGAPDTQYF. The CDR3 DNA is TGTGCCAGCAGCCAAGAAATGGGCGCGCCAGATACGCAGTATTTT.

The V gene is TRBV27, the J gene TRBJ1-1; 7 bases map to TRBD1. Losses at the gene ends were 0 bases for V and 1 base for J; bases not matched to a gene: 8. The V gene's germline CDR1 is MNHEY and CDR2 SMNVEV (reference sequence). The CDR3 loop spans 17 amino acids. The CDR3 bases are TGTGCCAGCAGTTTATCTTGGCCCCAGGGGGGGAACACTGAAGCTTTCTTT. The encoded protein is CASSLSWPQGGNTEAFF.

This rearrangement joins TRBV10-3 to TRBJ1-1; no definite D call. In germline, CDR1 is ENHRY, CDR2 SYGVKD. The CDR3 is made up of 13 amino acids. With 3 bases removed from V and 1 base from J, the gap between germline ends came to 6 bases. Here the CDR3 reads CAISEEGNTEAFF. The DNA for the CDR3 is TGTGCCATCAGTGAAGAGGGGAACACTGAAGCTTTCTTT.

The chain links TRBV29-1 to TRBJ2-7; 7 bases agree with TRBD1. CDR3 size: 13 residues. Germline CDR1 reads SQVTM; CDR2 reads ANQGSEA. The junction had 9 bases not matched to a gene; V was cut back by 4 bases and J by 6 bases. The CDR3 DNA reads TGCAGCGTTGCAACACTGGGACAGACCGAGCAGTACTTC. Residues: CSVATLGQTEQYF.

The chain carries TRBV5-1 and TRBJ2-2, with 7 positions matching TRBD2. Germline V gene lookup returns CDR1 SGHRS and CDR2 YFSETQ. This CDR3 contains 14 residues. The CDR3 region has the DNA TGCGCTACCCAACGGGGGGAGAACACCGGGGAGCTGTTTTTT. This codes for CATQRGENTGELFF.

This chain joins TRBV30 and TRBJ2-7, with D perhaps TRBD1 (5 bases). This CDR3 region has 13 residues. Germline loops: CDR1 GTSNPN, CDR2 SVGIG (reference sequence). The V gene lost 5 bases and the J gene lost 6 bases, with 17 bases spanning the gap. The CDR3 is CAWRRTSTSEQYF. The CDR3 DNA reads as TGTGCCTGGCGGCGGACATCCACTTCCGAGCAGTACTTC.

On this clone: A read error may produce the germline difference seen at one junction end. The chain has TRBV15 and TRBJ1-5; D may be TRBD1 (5 bases). The CDR3 sequence is 15 residues long. Germline V gene lookup returns CDR1 LNHNV and CDR2 YYDKDF (reference sequence). Here the CDR3 reads CATSSVGGSIQPQHF. In nucleotides, the CDR3 is TGTGCCACCAGCAGTGTTGGGGGGAGCATTCAGCCCCAGCATTTT.

V usage is TRBV4-2 and J usage is TRBJ1-1; D unresolved. There are 14 residues in the CDR3. The V gene lost 0 bases and the J gene lost 4 bases, with 9 bases spanning the gap. Looked up from germline, CDR1 is LGHNA and CDR2 is YNFKEQ. The CDR3 protein is CASSQDLRSTEAFF. CDR3 DNA: TGTGCCAGCAGCCAAGACCTCCGGAGCACTGAAGCTTTCTTT.

The chain joins TRBV19 to TRBJ1-2, with D possibly being TRBD1 (6 bases). Germline values: CDR1 LNHDA, CDR2 SQIVND (reference sequence). The V and J ends lost 8 bases and 4 bases respectively, with 32 bases between them. The CDR3 sequence is 19 residues long. CDR3 loop: CASGPLPGTIKDRVYGYTF. The CDR3, as DNA: TGTGCCAGTGGGCCGCTACCCGGGACAATTAAGGACCGGGTCTATGGCTACACCTTC.

The gene calls are TRBV5-1 and TRBJ2-7; 9 positions agree with TRBD1. Per germline, CDR1 SGHRS and CDR2 YFSETQ. J gave up 3 bases and V 0 bases, and 7 bases lay outside the gene matches. The length of the CDR3 is 16 residues. CDR3 sequence: CASSLAPGTGNYEQYF. The CDR3 DNA follows: TGCGCCAGCAGCTTGGCCCCCGGGACAGGGAACTACGAGCAGTACTTC. The complete variable domain, with remaining parts taken from reference TRBV5-1 and TRBJ2-7, reads KAGVTQTPRYLIKTRGQQVTLSCSPISGHRSVSWYQQTPGQGLQFLFEYFSETQRNKGNFPGRFSGRQFSNSRSEMNVSTLELGDSALYLCASSLAPGTGNYEQYFGPGTRLTVT.

J is TRBJ1-2 and V is TRBV19, with 7 bases lining up with TRBD1. The V segment lost 6 bases and the J segment 2 bases; nucleotides outside the gene matches: 3. Germline CDR1 LNHDA, CDR2 SQIVND (reference sequence). This CDR3 spans 13 amino acids. CDR3 amino acids: CASSLQGNYGYTF. The CDR3 DNA sequence: TGTGCCAGTAGCTTACAGGGGAACTATGGCTACACCTTC. Filled out from reference TRBV19 and TRBJ1-2, the complete variable domain reads DGGITQSPKYLFRKEGQNVTLSCEQNLNHDAMYWYRQDPGQGLRLIYYSQIVNDFQKGDIAEGYSVSREKKESFPLTVTSAQKNPTAFYLCASSLQGNYGYTFGSGTRLTVV.

This clone has a handful of counts. J is TRBJ2-2 and V is TRBV7-9, with a possible D match to TRBD1 (5 bases). Per germline, CDR1 SEHNR and CDR2 FQNEAQ (reference sequence). The V and J ends lost 6 bases and 6 bases respectively, with 11 bases between them. The CDR3 totals 13 residues. In DNA form, the CDR3 reads TGTGCCAGCAGTGTGGGGCGCGCCGGGGAGCTGTTTTTT. It specifies CASSVGRAGELFF.

The J gene is TRBJ1-2, the V gene TRBV9; D call uncertain. Germline CDR1 reads SGDLS; CDR2 reads YYNGEE. The CDR3 loop spans 15 amino acids. The ends were cut back, 0 bases at V and 7 bases at J, with 16 bases in the middle. DNA of the CDR3: TGTGCCAGCAGCGTAGACGTCGAGGGATTCGGTGGCTACACCTTC. Residues: CASSVDVEGFGGYTF.

The chain employs TRBV28 and TRBJ1-1; maybe TRBD1 (6 bases). V lost 7 bases to trimming and J lost 2 bases, with 11 bases between them. Germline V lookup: CDR1 MDHEN, CDR2 SYDVKM. The length of the CDR3 is 13 residues. The CDR3 sequence: CASIWGTNTEAFF. CDR3 DNA: TGTGCCAGCATTTGGGGGACAAACACTGAAGCTTTCTTT.

V usage is TRBV6-4 and J usage is TRBJ2-2; D possibly corresponds to TRBD1 (6 bases). V gave up 4 bases and J gave up 5 bases, with 11 bases separating them. Germline V gives CDR1 MRHNA, CDR2 SNTAGT. The CDR3 totals 14 residues. The CDR3 sequence: CASSASGATGELFF. Written as DNA, the CDR3 is TGTGCCAGCAGTGCCTCAGGGGCTACCGGGGAGCTGTTTTTT.

The chain employs TRBV7-2 and TRBJ2-2; 7 nucleotides line up with TRBD2. Germline V gives CDR1 SGHTA, CDR2 FQGNSA. The CDR3 spans 16 residues. The J segment lost 6 bases and the V segment lost 0 bases, leaving 7 bases of the junction unmatched. In nucleotides, the CDR3 is TGTGCCAGCAGCTTAGCCAGGGCGGGAGTTGCCGGGGAGCTGTTTTTT. Translating gives CASSLARAGVAGELFF.

V and J are TRBV5-6 and TRBJ1-3; D remains ambiguous. CDR3 length: 14 amino acids. Germline V lookup: CDR1 SGHDT, CDR2 YYEEEE. V lost 2 bases and J 7 bases, leaving 13 bases between the germline ends. CDR3 region: CASSFYQQANTIYF. The CDR3 bases are TGTGCCAGCAGCTTTTACCAGCAGGCGAACACCATATATTTT.

J is TRBJ2-5 and V is TRBV4-3; possible D gene TRBD1, 6 bases. The J call may be mistaken, given a closer DNA end match to TRBJ2-7. The CDR3 sequence is 15 residues long. CDR1 and CDR2 (germline): LGHNA, YSLEER. This CDR3 is CASSQAQGRAYEQYF. The CDR3 DNA reads as TGCGCCAGCAGCCAAGCACAGGGACGGGCCTACGAGCAGTACTTC.